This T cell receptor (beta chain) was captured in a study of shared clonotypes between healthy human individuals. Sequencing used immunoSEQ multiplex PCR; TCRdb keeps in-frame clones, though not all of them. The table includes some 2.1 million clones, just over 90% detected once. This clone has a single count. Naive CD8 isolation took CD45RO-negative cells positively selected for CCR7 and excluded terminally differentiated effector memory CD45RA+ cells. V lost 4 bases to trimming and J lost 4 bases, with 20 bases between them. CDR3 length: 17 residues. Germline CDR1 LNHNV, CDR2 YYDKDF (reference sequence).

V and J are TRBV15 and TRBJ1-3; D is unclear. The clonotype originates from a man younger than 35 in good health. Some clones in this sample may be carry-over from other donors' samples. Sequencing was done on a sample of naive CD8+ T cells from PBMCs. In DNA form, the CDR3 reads TGTGCCACCAGCAACAAACGAACCGAGAACTGGGGAAACACCATATATTTT. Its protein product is CATSNKRTENWGNTIYF.